This TCR beta chain was obtained from a study of cytomegalovirus exposure and HLA in healthy donors (dated by TCRdb to the late 2010s). With regard to the full study: An earlier analysis of several hundred of the donors reported 250 to 300 Gb of sequence data and 117 million unique TCR beta sequences from 150 million to 200 million T cells. Using immunosequencing, the study profiled T cell repertoires from 550 to 750 subjects and related those repertoires to cytomegalovirus serostatus. Roughly five DR-DQ haplotypes were handled as single units for association and clustering, since linkage in the cohort was strong. Rather than drawing on any new phenotypic data, the later analysis identified candidate immune exposures from TCR beta sequences and the way those sequences occurred across donors. Among some 410 genotyped donors of the cohort, an average of approximately 240,000 unique TCR beta nucleotide sequences was sequenced per donor, of which about 19% were non-productive. Among the 398 genotyped donors, about 83% belonged to the genetic ancestry cluster associated with self-reported Caucasian donors. A later analysis re-examined previously published TCR beta repertoires from more than 600 donors and added high-resolution HLA genotyping to investigate patterns of TCR occurrence. A later genetic analysis took genome-wide SNP genotypes for about 65% of the 666 donors and used that subset as a discovery cohort. Donor age, sex, ethnicity and CMV serostatus were compiled together with the repertoire data. An earlier analysis of 587 of the donors used high-throughput TCR beta sequencing to judge whether each TCR beta V gene segment behaved as functional or pseudogenic. The number of donors typed differed by locus, with about 629-630 for A, B, C, DRB1 and DQB1, more than 500 for DQA1, 600 to 610 for DPA1, and approximately 470 for DPB1. To predict cytomegalovirus infection status, the study brought together high-throughput TCR immunosequencing, statistical association of individual TCRs with disease status, and machine learning. HLA typing included class I and class II loci at four-digit resolution. The study aimed to test whether cataloging public T cell receptors could reveal signatures of past pathogen exposure. In addition to the first cohort of approximately 650 subjects, a separate validation cohort of approximately 130 different subjects was used. Around 320 gigabases of sequencing data and 70 million to 100 million unique TCR sequences were included in an early release covering around 600 HLA-typed donors. Every discovery cohort repertoire had been produced on one sequencing platform. Broader findings and caveats from the paper: Several of the top co-occurrence clusters appeared to be linked to parvovirus B19, influenza, CMV and Epstein-Barr virus, according to a later analysis. Linkage disequilibrium might explain the correlated functional status among segregating V segments, but an unknown experimental factor could not be ruled out. Immune exposure information for the cohort was limited to CMV serostatus. Three of the identified cytomegalovirus-associated TCR beta chains were confirmed in vitro to be specific for cytomegalovirus antigens. A cluster of highly shared sequence variants was judged likely to be a technical artifact of the sequencing pipeline. The 87-base-pair reads could not distinguish some IMGT-functional V segments, including TRBV6-2 and TRBV6-3, so those segments were excluded. The classifier was reported to diagnose cytomegalovirus status with high specificity and sensitivity in both the original cohort and the validation cohort. When HLA alleles, especially DR and DQ, strongly co-occurred, TCR associations were difficult to assign to individual alleles. An earlier analysis of around 500 of the donors showed that most TCR beta V segments appeared in productive rearrangements either about 87% or about 30% of the time, which broadly matched IMGT annotations. Across donors, most TCR sequences were observed very rarely, whereas some public TCRs were present in many individuals. Because HLA typing was missing for some donors at each locus, association tests included only the typed subset. Approximately 18 rarely observed V segments, including chromosome 9 orphons, were excluded from the earlier analysis of some 590 of the donors because counts were too low. Compared with the roughly 670-donor mean, donors in an Asian-associated ancestry cluster had fewer N-insertions in productive TCRs, according to a later genetic analysis. The cohort was sequenced for TCR beta chains only, and without alpha or paired-chain data the features that could be detected were limited. In a later analysis, HLA-associated TCR beta chains were found to be more clonally expanded and to have lower generation probabilities than equally common non-associated chains. According to a later analysis, most CMV-associated TCR beta chains appeared to be HLA-restricted, and the HLA associations seemed to be driven largely by CMV exposure. The study listed 164 TCR beta chains as associated with cytomegalovirus. In a later analysis, TCR association rates were found to vary across HLA loci, with the most associated TCRs seen for DRB1 alleles and the fewest for HLA-C alleles. Roughly uniform sequencing depth across donors was assumed in presence/absence analyses, although this assumption may not hold. Specific HLA alleles were associated with 15,000 to 20,000 TCR beta sequences at a false discovery rate of 0.05 in a later analysis. In a later genetic analysis, a missense DCLRE1C variant was associated with V-gene and J-gene trimming of TCR beta chains, and the association was replicated in an independent cohort. It was suggested by the authors that the approach could potentially be generalized to other disease states and immunological phenotypes. A further reported finding was that TCR beta sequences accurately predicted the HLA-A and HLA-B alleles for most subjects in the first cohort.

On this clone itself: Which antigen it targets is not known. Per-nucleotide qualities are absent, and no much larger clonotype sits a single base away.

The protocol used for the library was the immunoSEQ multiplex PCR assay. The multiplex PCR relied on a mix of 60 forward primers for TCR Vbeta segments and 13 reverse primers for TCR Jbeta segments. The CDR3 region of rearranged TCR beta genes was amplified from genomic DNA by a multiplex PCR assay. The Illumina HiSeq System was used to sequence the amplified TCR beta libraries as 87-base-pair reads. On the study's bioinformatics: Across the roughly 640 repertoires, a later analysis counted some 81 million unique TCR beta chains, some 11 million of which were shared by at least two donors. A nearest-neighbor algorithm error-corrected the raw reads and collapsed the reads into unique sequences, merging closely related sequences to remove PCR and sequencing errors. V, D and J gene segments were assigned by aligning CDR3 sequences to IMGT reference sequences. For a sequence to be retained, at least a six-nucleotide match to both a V gene segment and a J gene segment was required. A rearrangement counted as productive if the CDR3 had no stop codons and remained in frame with V and J, and every other rearrangement counted as non-productive. Following IMGT convention, CDR3 was defined as the stretch from the second conserved V-encoded cysteine up to the conserved J-encoded phenylalanine. In an earlier analysis of more than 550 of the donors, sequences lacking an unambiguous match to a single V gene segment were excluded. An earlier analysis of approximately 590 of the donors classified V segments as functional when productive rearrangements were above 56.7% and as segregating when the standard deviation between donors was above 5%. To diagnose cytomegalovirus status from the catalog of TCR beta chain sequences, a statistical classification framework was built. V and J gene assignment, in a later analysis, came from comparing TCR nucleotide sequences with IMGT/GENE-DB human TR gene sequences. The TCRdist pipeline was used in a later analysis to assign CDR3 sequences and most-parsimonious VDJ recombination scenarios. In a later analysis, each TCR beta chain was defined by its CDR3 amino acid sequence together with its V-gene family, and reads lacking a unique V-gene family were excluded. In a later analysis, some 600 highly shared, low-generation-probability nucleotide sequences were removed to address suspected cross-contamination and a sequencing artifact. In a later analysis, a clonal expansion index was calculated for each public chain from normalized within-repertoire ranks of inferred template counts. In a later analysis, generation probabilities were computed using a VDJ recombination model fitted to out-of-frame rearrangements, and the results were checked against IGoR. In a later analysis, hypergeometric tests were used to score TCR-TCR, TCR-HLA and TCR-CMV co-occurrence, with a repertoire-size bias correction applied to TCR pairs. A later analysis estimated false discovery rates by permuting HLA or CMV assignments 20 times. In a later analysis, co-occurring TCRs were grouped using DBSCAN, with TCRdist sequence similarity added in when clustering inside HLA-allele-positive subsets. Repertoires with fewer than 30,000 or more than 120,000 public chains were left out of co-occurrence clustering, as were five repertoires with anomalous nucleotide sharing. Not all clones reach the TCRdb copy of this immuneACCESS table, which keeps in-frame sequences only. Checked studies attribute under half of the gap to unresolved V genes and leave the rest unexplained. The V and J calls and clone size are taken from that table; D and trimming were inferred from the DNA. Across this sample there are 130,000 to 150,000 clones, with around 80% seen only once. The ten largest make up roughly 4% of the sample.

The CDR3 runs 13 amino acids, cysteine and phenylalanine included. The sequence is cut down to CDR3 DNA, 39 bases in frame from base 1. V and J lose 7 bases and 2 bases, and a span of 8 bases separates them. From the germline V gene, CDR1 is SNHLY and CDR2 is FYNNEI. The cohort was made up of approximately 670 healthy bone marrow donors. Cohort members were all nominally healthy when sampled, although unrecorded immune exposures were likely present. The donor was CMV seropositive and was included in the group of some 290 seropositive cohort members. A peripheral blood sample was provided by each donor, and peripheral blood mononuclear cells were used for TCR beta sequencing. Genomic DNA was extracted from the blood cell samples with the Qiagen DNeasy Blood Extraction Kit.

The chain links TRBV2 with TRBJ2-2; no confident D gene assignment can be made. Sequencing used PBMCs. This receptor was obtained from a woman in her 40s in good health and CMV-seropositive. The DNA reads TGTGCCAGCACGACACGAAACACCGGGGAGCTGTTTTTT. Translated, this gives CASTTRNTGELFF.